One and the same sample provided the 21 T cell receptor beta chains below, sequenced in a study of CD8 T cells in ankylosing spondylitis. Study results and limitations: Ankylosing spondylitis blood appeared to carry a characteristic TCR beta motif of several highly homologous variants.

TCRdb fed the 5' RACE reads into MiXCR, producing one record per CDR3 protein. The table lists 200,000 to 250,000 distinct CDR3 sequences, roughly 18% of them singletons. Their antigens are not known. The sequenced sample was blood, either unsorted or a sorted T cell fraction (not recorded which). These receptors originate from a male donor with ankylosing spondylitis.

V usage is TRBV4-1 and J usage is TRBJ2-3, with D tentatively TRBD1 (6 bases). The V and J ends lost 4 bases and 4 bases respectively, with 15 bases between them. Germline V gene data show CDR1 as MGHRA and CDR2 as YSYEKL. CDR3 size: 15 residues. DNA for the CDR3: TGCGCCAGCAGCCCCCGCCAGGGGAGTCCAGATACGCAGTATTTT. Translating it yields CASSPRQGSPDTQYF.

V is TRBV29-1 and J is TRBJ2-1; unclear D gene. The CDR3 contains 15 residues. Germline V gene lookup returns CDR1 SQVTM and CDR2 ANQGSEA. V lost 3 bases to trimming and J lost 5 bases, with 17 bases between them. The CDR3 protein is CSVESPLDGHNEQFF. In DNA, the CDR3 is TGCAGCGTTGAGTCCCCACTCGACGGACACAATGAGCAGTTCTTC.

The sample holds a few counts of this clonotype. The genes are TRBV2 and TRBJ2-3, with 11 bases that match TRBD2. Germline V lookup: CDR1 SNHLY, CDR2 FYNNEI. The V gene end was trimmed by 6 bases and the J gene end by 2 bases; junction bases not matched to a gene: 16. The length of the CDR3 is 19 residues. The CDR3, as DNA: TGTGCCAGCAGACTGCCGGGACTAGCGGCCTCAAGCCCCACAGATACGCAGTATTTT. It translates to CASRLPGLAASSPTDTQYF.

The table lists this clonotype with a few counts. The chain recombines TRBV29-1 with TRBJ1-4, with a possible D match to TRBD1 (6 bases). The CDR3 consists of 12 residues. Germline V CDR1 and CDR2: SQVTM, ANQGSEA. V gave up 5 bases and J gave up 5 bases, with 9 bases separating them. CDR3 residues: CSVRRGNEKLFF. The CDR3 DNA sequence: TGCAGCGTTCGTAGGGGGAATGAAAAACTGTTTTTT.

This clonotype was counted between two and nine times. DNA of the CDR3: TGTGCCTGGAGTAAACACCAGGAAATCAATCAGCCCCAGCATTTT. This translates into CAWSKHQEINQPQHF. The chain links TRBV30 to TRBJ1-5; D remains unclear. Between the trimmed V and J ends, which lost 2 bases and 3 bases, there was a span of 14 bases. The length of the CDR3 is 15 residues. In germline, CDR1 is GTSNPN, CDR2 SVGIG (reference sequence).

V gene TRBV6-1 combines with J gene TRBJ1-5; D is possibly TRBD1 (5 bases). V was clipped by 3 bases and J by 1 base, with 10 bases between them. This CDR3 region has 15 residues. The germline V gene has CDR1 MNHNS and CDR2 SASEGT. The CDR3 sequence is CASSDQGWSNQPQHF. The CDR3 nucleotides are TGTGCCAGCAGTGATCAGGGTTGGAGCAATCAGCCCCAGCATTTT.

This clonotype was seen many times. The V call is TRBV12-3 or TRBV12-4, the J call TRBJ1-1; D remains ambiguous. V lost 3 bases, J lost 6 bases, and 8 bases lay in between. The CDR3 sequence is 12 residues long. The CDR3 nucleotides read TGTGCCAGCAGTTTCTCGGCTTCTGAAGCTTTCTTT. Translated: CASSFSASEAFF.

The CDR3 sequence: CASSFGAGGFQYF. CDR3 nucleotide sequence: TGTGCCAGCAGCTTTGGTGCAGGGGGTTTCCAGTACTTC. The rearrangement links TRBV7-6 to TRBJ2-5; 7 positions match TRBD1. This CDR3 spans 13 amino acids. CDR1 is SGHVS, CDR2 FNYEAQ, per germline. J lost 10 bases, V lost 3 bases, and 8 bases had no gene match.

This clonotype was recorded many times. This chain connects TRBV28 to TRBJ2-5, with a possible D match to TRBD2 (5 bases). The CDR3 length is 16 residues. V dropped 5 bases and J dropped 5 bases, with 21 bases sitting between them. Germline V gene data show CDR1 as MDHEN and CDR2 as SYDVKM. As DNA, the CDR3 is TGTGCCAGCAGTCTTGATATTGGACTCACCTGGGAGACCCAGTACTTC. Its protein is CASSLDIGLTWETQYF.

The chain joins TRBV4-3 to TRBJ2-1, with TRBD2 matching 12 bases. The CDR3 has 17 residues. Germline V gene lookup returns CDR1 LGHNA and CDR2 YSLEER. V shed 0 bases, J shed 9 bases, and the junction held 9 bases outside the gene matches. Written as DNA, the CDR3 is TGCGCCAGCAGCCAAGATAGGACACTAGCGGGAGGCGGTGAGCAGTTCTTC. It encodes CASSQDRTLAGGGEQFF.

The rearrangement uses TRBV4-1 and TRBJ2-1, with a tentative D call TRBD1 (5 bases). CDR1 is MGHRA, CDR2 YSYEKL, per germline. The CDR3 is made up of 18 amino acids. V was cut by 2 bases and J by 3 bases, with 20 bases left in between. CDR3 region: CASSQFSMWQGVYNEQFF. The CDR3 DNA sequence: TGCGCCAGCAGCCAATTTAGTATGTGGCAGGGTGTCTACAATGAGCAGTTCTTC.

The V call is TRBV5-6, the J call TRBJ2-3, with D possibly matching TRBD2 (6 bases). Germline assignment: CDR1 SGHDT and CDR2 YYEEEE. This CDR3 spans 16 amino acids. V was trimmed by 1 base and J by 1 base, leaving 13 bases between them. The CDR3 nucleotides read TGTGCCAGCAGCTTGATTCGGCGGGACGGCACAGATACGCAGTATTTT. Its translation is CASSLIRRDGTDTQYF.

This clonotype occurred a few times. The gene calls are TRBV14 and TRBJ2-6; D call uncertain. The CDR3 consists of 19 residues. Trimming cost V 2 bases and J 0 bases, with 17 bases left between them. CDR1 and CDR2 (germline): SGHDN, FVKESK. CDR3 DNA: TGTGCCAGCAGCCAAATGGTCTTTAGGGATTCCTCTGGGGCCAACGTCCTGACTTTC. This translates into CASSQMVFRDSSGANVLTF.

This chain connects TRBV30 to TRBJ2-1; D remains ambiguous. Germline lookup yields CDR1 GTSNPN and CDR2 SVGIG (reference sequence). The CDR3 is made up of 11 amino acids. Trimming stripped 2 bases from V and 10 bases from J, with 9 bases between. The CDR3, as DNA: TGTGCCTGGAGTCCCAACGCCGAGCAGTTCTTC. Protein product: CAWSPNAEQFF.

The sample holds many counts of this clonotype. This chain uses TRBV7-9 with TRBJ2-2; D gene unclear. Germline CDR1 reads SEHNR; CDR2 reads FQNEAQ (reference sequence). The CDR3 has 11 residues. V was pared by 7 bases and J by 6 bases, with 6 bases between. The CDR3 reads CASTPSGELFF. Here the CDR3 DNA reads TGTGCCAGCACCCCATCCGGGGAGCTGTTTTTT. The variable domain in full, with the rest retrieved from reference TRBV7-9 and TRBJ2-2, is DTGVSQNPRHKITKRGQNVTFRCDPISEHNRLYWYRQTLGQGPEFLTYFQNEAQLEKSRLLSDRFSAERPKGSFSTLEIQRTEQGDSAMYLCASTPSGELFFGEGSRLTVL.

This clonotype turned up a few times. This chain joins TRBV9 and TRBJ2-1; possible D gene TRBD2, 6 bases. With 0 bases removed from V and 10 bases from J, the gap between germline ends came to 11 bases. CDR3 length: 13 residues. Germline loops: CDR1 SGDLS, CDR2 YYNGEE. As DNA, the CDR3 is TGTGCCAGCAGCGTAGCCGGGGGAGGCGAGCAGTTCTTC. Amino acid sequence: CASSVAGGGEQFF.

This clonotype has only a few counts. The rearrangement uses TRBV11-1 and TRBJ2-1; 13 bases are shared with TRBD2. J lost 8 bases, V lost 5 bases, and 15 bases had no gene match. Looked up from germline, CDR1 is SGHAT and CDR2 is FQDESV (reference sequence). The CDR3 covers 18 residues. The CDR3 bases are TGTGCCAGCAGCCTCCCAGGACTGGGACTAGCGGGAATCGATGAGCAGTTCTTC. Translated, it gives CASSLPGLGLAGIDEQFF.

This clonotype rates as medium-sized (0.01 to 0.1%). The CDR3 region has the DNA TGTGCCAGCAGAATTAGTGGGGGGCCAGCCTACAATGAGCAGTTCTTC. Translation: CASRISGGPAYNEQFF. This chain joins TRBV12-3 or TRBV12-4 and TRBJ2-1; D possibly uses TRBD1 or TRBD2 (6 bases each). V was shortened by 6 bases and J by 2 bases, with 17 bases between the two germline ends. The CDR3 is 16 residues long.

Here the CDR3 DNA reads TGTGCCAGCAGTGTCCGCTCCCCCTCTGACAGGGGATCCTACAATGAGCAGTTCTTC. Protein: CASSVRSPSDRGSYNEQFF. The V gene is TRBV25-1, the J gene TRBJ2-1; TRBD1 agrees at 8 bases. J was trimmed by 1 base and V by 4 bases; bases with no gene match: 15. CDR3 length: 19 amino acids. CDR1 is MGHDK, CDR2 SYGVNS, per germline. The whole variable domain, filled in from reference TRBV25-1 and TRBJ2-1, reads EADIYQTPRYLVIGTGKKITLECSQTMGHDKMYWYQQDPGMELHLIHYSYGVNSTEKGDLSSESTVSRIRTEHFPLTLESARPSHTSQYLCASSVRSPSDRGSYNEQFFGPGTRLTVL.

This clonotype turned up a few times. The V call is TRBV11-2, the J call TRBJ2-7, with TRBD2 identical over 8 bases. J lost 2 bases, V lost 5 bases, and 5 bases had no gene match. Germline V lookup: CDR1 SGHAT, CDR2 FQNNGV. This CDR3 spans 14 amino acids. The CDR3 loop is CASSPPAGAYEQYF. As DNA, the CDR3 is TGTGCCAGCAGCCCCCCAGCGGGAGCCTACGAGCAGTACTTC.

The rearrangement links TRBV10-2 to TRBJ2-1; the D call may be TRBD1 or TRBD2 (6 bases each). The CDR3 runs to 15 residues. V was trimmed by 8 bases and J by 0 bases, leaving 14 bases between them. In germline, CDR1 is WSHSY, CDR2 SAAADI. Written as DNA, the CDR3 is TGCGCCAGCGGAGGGGGGCCAAGCTCCTACAATGAGCAGTTCTTC. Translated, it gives CASGGGPSSYNEQFF.